Following are 11 T cell receptor beta chains from one sample sequenced in a study of T cells in Graves' hyperthyroidism and ophthalmopathy. RNA transcripts gave rise to amplified TCR beta CDR3 regions. With the HTBI primer set, the TCR CDR3 went through a first round of RT-PCR. TCRdb re-analysed the multiplex PCR reads in MiXCR, keeping a single row per CDR3 protein. The sample comprises 500,000 to 600,000 distinct CDR3 sequences, around 42% of which are singletons, and 15% to 20% rests with the top ten. The sequencing sample was made of peripheral blood or thyroid tissue (not recorded which). These receptors were taken from an adult woman with Graves' disease, either hyperthyroidism or ophthalmopathy (not recorded which).

As to this clonotype: This sequence may be a read error, since a much larger clone differs from it by one base. The rearrangement joins TRBV2 to TRBJ2-5; D remains ambiguous. The V gene lost 1 base and the J gene lost 11 bases, with 14 bases spanning the gap. The CDR3 is 13 residues long. Germline V gene sequence: CDR1 SNHLY, CDR2 FYNNEI. CDR3 region: CASSEGNLREQYF. The CDR3 nucleotides read TGTGCCAGCAGTGAAGGTAACCTGAGAGAGCAGTACTTC.

This clonotype was recorded at least ten times. The chain employs TRBV10-3 and TRBJ1-6, with D maybe TRBD1 (6 bases). Germline V gene data show CDR1 as ENHRY and CDR2 as SYGVKD. V lost 8 bases, J lost 8 bases, and 10 bases lay in between. This CDR3 region has 12 residues. The CDR3 spells CAISDSYSPLHF. The CDR3 nucleotides read TGTGCCATCTCGGACAGTTATTCACCCCTCCACTTT.

The CDR3 sequence is CASSLLAGQETQYF. CDR3 DNA: TGCGCCAGCAGCTTACTAGCGGGGCAAGAGACCCAGTACTTC. V gene TRBV5-1 combines with J gene TRBJ2-5, with 10 bases matching TRBD2. Per germline, CDR1 SGHRS and CDR2 YFSETQ. This CDR3 is 14 amino acids long. V shed 2 bases, J shed 2 bases, and the junction held 0 bases outside the gene matches.

This clonotype was seen repeatedly, ten times or more. The chain has TRBV5-1 and TRBJ2-5; D gene unclear. The CDR3 runs 14 residues. CDR1 and CDR2 from the germline V gene are SGHRS and YFSETQ. V was shortened by 4 bases and J by 1 base, with 11 bases between the two germline ends. CDR3: CASSLRQPQETQYF. The DNA for the CDR3 is TGCGCCAGCAGCCTTAGACAACCCCAAGAGACCCAGTACTTC.

This clonotype was seen only a few times. The CDR3 loop is CATSREGAPKAEAFF. The CDR3 nucleotides are TGTGCCACCAGCAGAGAGGGGGCTCCTAAGGCTGAAGCTTTCTTT. The chain links TRBV15 to TRBJ1-1; a weak D match, TRBD1 (6 bases). There are 15 residues in the CDR3. Germline V lookup: CDR1 LNHNV, CDR2 YYDKDF (reference sequence). Trimming removed 0 bases from V and 6 bases from J, with 14 bases in between.

V usage is TRBV2 and J usage is TRBJ1-2; 12 bases align to TRBD1. The CDR3 loop spans 15 amino acids. Germline lookup yields CDR1 SNHLY and CDR2 FYNNEI. V shed 3 bases, J shed 8 bases, and the junction held 7 bases outside the gene matches. In DNA, the CDR3 is TGTGCCAGCAGTGACCCCGGGACAGGGGGCGAAGGCTACACCTTC. The encoded protein is CASSDPGTGGEGYTF.

The chain recombines TRBV10-3 with TRBJ2-6; tentatively, D is TRBD1 (6 bases). The CDR3 totals 17 residues. V was pared by 10 bases and J by 0 bases, with 19 bases between. Germline CDR1 and CDR2: ENHRY and SYGVKD. The CDR3 spells CATRPSQGSSGANVLTF. Here the CDR3 DNA reads TGTGCCACCAGGCCTTCACAGGGTAGCTCTGGGGCCAACGTCCTGACTTTC.

The V gene is TRBV5-6, the J gene TRBJ1-2; D remains ambiguous. Germline CDR1 SGHDT, CDR2 YYEEEE. V dropped 0 bases and J dropped 12 bases, with 3 bases sitting between them. This CDR3 region has 9 residues. The CDR3 loop reads CASSLAHTF. The DNA of the CDR3 is TGTGCCAGCAGCTTGGCGCACACCTTC.

This clonotype was counted many times. The chain links TRBV9 to TRBJ2-7; possibly TRBD1 for D (5 bases). Deletions cut 4 bases from V and 6 bases from J, with 23 bases between. The CDR3 has 16 residues. CDR1 and CDR2 from the germline V gene are SGDLS and YYNGEE. CDR3 sequence: CASSPRTAVGAPEQYF. As DNA, the CDR3 is TGTGCCAGCAGCCCCCGGACGGCGGTTGGGGCCCCCGAGCAGTACTTC.

This clonotype was seen at least ten times. This rearrangement joins TRBV12-3 or TRBV12-4 to TRBJ2-5; D unclear. The CDR3 loop spans 14 amino acids. V lost 3 bases and J 2 bases, leaving 10 bases between the germline ends. The CDR3 DNA is TGTGCCAGCAGTTTCCGAGAAACTCAAGAGACCCAGTACTTC. This sequence encodes CASSFRETQETQYF.

This chain links TRBV20-1 with TRBJ2-7, with 15 bases aligning to TRBD2. Germline lookup yields CDR1 DFQATT and CDR2 SNEGSKA (reference sequence). With 6 bases clipped from V and 5 bases from J, the junction kept 5 bases outside the gene matches. This CDR3 has 14 residues. CDR3 protein: CSAWTSGGADEQYF. The CDR3 coding sequence is TGCAGTGCCTGGACTAGCGGGGGGGCCGACGAGCAGTACTTC.